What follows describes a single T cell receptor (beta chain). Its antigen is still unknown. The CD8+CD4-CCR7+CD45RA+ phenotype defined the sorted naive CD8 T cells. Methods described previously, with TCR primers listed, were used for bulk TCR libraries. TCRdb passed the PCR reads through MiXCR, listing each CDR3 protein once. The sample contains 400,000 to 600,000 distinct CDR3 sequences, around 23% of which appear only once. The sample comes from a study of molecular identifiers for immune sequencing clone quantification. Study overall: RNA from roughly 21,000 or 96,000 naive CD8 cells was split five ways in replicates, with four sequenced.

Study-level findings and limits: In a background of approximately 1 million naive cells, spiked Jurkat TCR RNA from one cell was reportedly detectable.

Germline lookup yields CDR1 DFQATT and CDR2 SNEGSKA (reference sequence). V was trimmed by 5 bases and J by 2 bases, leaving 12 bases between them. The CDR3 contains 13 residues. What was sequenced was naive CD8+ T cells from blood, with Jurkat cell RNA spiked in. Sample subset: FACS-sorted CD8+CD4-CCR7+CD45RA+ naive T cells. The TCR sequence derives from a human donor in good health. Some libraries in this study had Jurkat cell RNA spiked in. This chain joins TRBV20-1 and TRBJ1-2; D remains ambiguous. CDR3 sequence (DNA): TGCAGTGCTTCACCCGACGGAAACTATGGCTACACCTTC. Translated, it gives CSASPDGNYGYTF.